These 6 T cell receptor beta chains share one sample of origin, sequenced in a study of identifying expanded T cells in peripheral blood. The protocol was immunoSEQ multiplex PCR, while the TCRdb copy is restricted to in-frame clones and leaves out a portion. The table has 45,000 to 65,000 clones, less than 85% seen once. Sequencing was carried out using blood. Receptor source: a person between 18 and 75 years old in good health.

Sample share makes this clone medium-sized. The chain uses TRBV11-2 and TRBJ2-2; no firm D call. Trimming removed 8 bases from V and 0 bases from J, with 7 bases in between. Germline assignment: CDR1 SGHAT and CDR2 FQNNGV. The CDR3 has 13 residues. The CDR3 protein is CASVVANTGELFF. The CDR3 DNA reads TGTGCCAGCGTTGTCGCGAACACCGGGGAGCTGTTTTTT.

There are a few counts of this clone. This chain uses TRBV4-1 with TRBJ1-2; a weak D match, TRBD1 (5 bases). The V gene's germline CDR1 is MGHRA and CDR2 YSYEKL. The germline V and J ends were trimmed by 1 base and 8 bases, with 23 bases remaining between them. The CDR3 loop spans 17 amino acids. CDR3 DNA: TGCGCCAGCAGCCAAGCTAATCGGGACTCGAGTATAGGGGGCTACACCTTC. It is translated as CASSQANRDSSIGGYTF.

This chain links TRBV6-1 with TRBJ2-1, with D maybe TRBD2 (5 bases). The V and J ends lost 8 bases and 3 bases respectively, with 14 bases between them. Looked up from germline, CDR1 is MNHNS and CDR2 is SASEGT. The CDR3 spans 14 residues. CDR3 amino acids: CASSTPGSYNEQFF. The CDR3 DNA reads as TGTGCCAGCTCTACCCCGGGGAGCTACAATGAGCAGTTCTTC.

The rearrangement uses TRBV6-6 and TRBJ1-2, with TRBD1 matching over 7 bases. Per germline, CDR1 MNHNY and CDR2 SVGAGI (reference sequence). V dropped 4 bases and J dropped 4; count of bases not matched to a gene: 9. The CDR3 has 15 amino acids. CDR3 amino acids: CASSLSGTALYGYTF. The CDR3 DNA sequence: TGTGCCAGCAGTTTATCCGGGACAGCCCTCTATGGCTACACCTTC.

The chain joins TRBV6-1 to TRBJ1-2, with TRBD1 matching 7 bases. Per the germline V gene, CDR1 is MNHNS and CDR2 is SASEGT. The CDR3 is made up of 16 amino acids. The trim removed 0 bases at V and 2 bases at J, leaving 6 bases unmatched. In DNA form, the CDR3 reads TGTGCCAGCAGTGAAGCTTTGGACAGGTTCAACTATGGCTACACCTTC. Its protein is CASSEALDRFNYGYTF.

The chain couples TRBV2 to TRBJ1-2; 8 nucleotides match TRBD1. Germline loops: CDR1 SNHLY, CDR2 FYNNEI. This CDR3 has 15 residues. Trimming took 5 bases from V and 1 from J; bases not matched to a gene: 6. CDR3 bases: TGTGCCAGCAGTAAAACAGGGGGAAGTAACTATGGCTACACCTTC. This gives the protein CASSKTGGSNYGYTF.